What follows are 22 T cell receptor beta chains derived from one specimen sequenced in a study of control samples from healthy donors and cancer patients (dated by TCRdb to 2020 to 2021). Library construction relied on the immunoSEQ multiplex PCR assay. Sourced from immuneACCESS, this table was stored by TCRdb with only in-frame sequences that have V and J called. A share of the clones is absent; for the studies checked, an unresolved V gene accounts for under half, and the remainder has no known explanation. The table for this sample lists 100,000 to 150,000 clones; 87% of them were counted only once. Of the sample, about 8.7% falls within the top ten clones. The sequencing sample was made of blood. The receptors were gathered from a man between 40 and 49 years old in good health.

This chain connects TRBV4-2 to TRBJ1-5; TRBD1 is a possible D gene (5 bases). Germline-derived CDR1 and CDR2 are LGHNA and YNFKEQ. The V and J ends lost 4 bases and 4 bases respectively, with 11 bases between them. The CDR3 covers 14 residues. In nucleotides, the CDR3 is TGTGCCAGCAGCCGGGGGGATGGGAATCAGCCCCAGCATTTT. This translates into CASSRGDGNQPQHF.

This clone was found a few times. The chain is built from TRBV7-9 and TRBJ2-1, with D perhaps matching TRBD2 (5 bases). This CDR3 region has 19 residues. The germline V gene has CDR1 SEHNR and CDR2 FQNEAQ (reference sequence). Deletions cut 4 bases from V and 3 bases from J, with 25 bases between. Written as DNA, the CDR3 is TGTGCCAGCAGCTCGCCGGGATCCTCTGCGACCTACGGCTACAATGAGCAGTTCTTC. This encodes CASSSPGSSATYGYNEQFF. The full variable domain, rest sourced from reference TRBV7-9 and TRBJ2-1, is DTGVSQNPRHKITKRGQNVTFRCDPISEHNRLYWYRQTLGQGPEFLTYFQNEAQLEKSRLLSDRFSAERPKGSFSTLEIQRTEQGDSAMYLCASSSPGSSATYGYNEQFFGPGTRLTVL.

Only one count was recorded for this clone. The chain combines TRBV18 with TRBJ2-3, with a tentative D call TRBD2 (6 bases). Germline V gene lookup returns CDR1 KGHSH and CDR2 LQKENI. The V end lost 5 bases, the J end lost 3 bases, and 15 bases lay between the germline ends. CDR3 size: 15 residues. As DNA, the CDR3 is TGTGCCAGCTCAAATTCACTAGCAGTGACAGATACGCAGTATTTT. Translating gives CASSNSLAVTDTQYF.

This clone was counted only a few times. V usage is TRBV5-4 and J usage is TRBJ2-5; 7 nucleotides match TRBD1. With V trimmed by 8 bases and J by 2 bases, 6 bases remained unmatched. In germline, CDR1 is SGHNT, CDR2 YYREEE (reference sequence). The CDR3 runs to 13 residues. This CDR3 is CASARTGQETQYF. Written as DNA, the CDR3 is TGTGCCAGTGCTAGGACAGGTCAAGAGACCCAGTACTTC.

V usage is TRBV25-1 and J usage is TRBJ2-1; 11 positions agree with TRBD2. Germline V gene sequence: CDR1 MGHDK, CDR2 SYGVNS. This CDR3 is built from 14 residues. The J segment lost 12 bases and the V segment lost 6 bases, leaving 10 bases of the junction unmatched. The CDR3 DNA reads TGTGCCAGCAGACTAGCGGGGGTCACCGAGCGGCAGTTCTTC. Translation: CASRLAGVTERQFF.

The chain is built from TRBV4-1 and TRBJ2-3; 8 bases map to TRBD2. Unmatched junction bases numbered 5, after V lost 1 base and J lost 2 bases. This CDR3 has 16 residues. Per the germline V gene, CDR1 is MGHRA and CDR2 is YSYEKL. The CDR3 DNA is TGCGCCAGCAGCCAAGTCCTAGCGGGCCTCACAGATACGCAGTATTTT. Its protein product is CASSQVLAGLTDTQYF.

The gene calls are TRBV19 and TRBJ2-7, with 8 positions matching TRBD1. The germline gives CDR1 LNHDA, CDR2 SQIVND (reference sequence). V was pared by 3 bases and J by 3 bases, with 4 bases of the junction left unmatched. The CDR3 length is 14 residues. The DNA of the CDR3 is TGTGCCAGTAGTATTCCGGGACAGGACTACGAGCAGTACTTC. Translating it yields CASSIPGQDYEQYF.

The chain employs TRBV9 and TRBJ1-5; tentatively, D is TRBD1 (6 bases). Germline V gives CDR1 SGDLS, CDR2 YYNGEE. There are 14 residues in the CDR3. The germline V and J ends were trimmed by 2 bases and 4 bases, with 10 bases remaining between them. Here the CDR3 reads CASSVAGANQPQHF. CDR3 nucleotides: TGTGCCAGCAGCGTGGCAGGGGCTAATCAGCCCCAGCATTTT.

This rearrangement joins TRBV6-1 to TRBJ1-1; the match to TRBD1 covers 10 bases. CDR3 length equals 15 residues. V lost 0 bases and J lost 6; bases outside the gene matches: 4. Germline V CDR1 and CDR2: MNHNS, SASEGT. Here the CDR3 reads CASSEARTGGSEAFF. Here the CDR3 DNA reads TGTGCCAGCAGTGAAGCCCGGACAGGGGGGTCTGAAGCTTTCTTT.

This clone was detected many times. V gene TRBV27 combines with J gene TRBJ1-2; D gene unclear. Trimming shortened V by 2 bases and J by 4 bases, and 14 bases separated the two germline ends. Germline V gene data show CDR1 as MNHEY and CDR2 as SMNVEV (reference sequence). The CDR3 runs to 15 residues. The CDR3: CASSLLAGGGYGYTF. CDR3 DNA sequence: TGTGCCAGCAGTTTACTGGCAGGAGGTGGCTATGGCTACACCTTC.

The rearrangement links TRBV12-3 or TRBV12-4 to TRBJ1-5, with 7 bases that match TRBD1. The CDR3 is 13 amino acids. Trimming took 4 bases from V and 6 from J; bases not matched to a gene: 3. The CDR3 region is CASSSQGRQPQHF. The DNA for the CDR3 is TGTGCCAGCAGTTCACAGGGGCGTCAGCCCCAGCATTTT.

The gene calls are TRBV9 and TRBJ2-7; 8 nucleotides align to TRBD2. Germline CDR1 is SGDLS and CDR2 is YYNGEE. CDR3 length: 14 residues. Losses at the gene ends were 0 bases for V and 7 bases for J; bases not matched to a gene: 6. CDR3 DNA sequence: TGTGCCAGCAGCGTAGTAGACCGGGGGGGAGAGCAGTACTTC. It is translated as CASSVVDRGGEQYF. Combining the CDR3 with reference TRBV9 and TRBJ2-7 gives the whole variable domain DSGVTQTPKHLITATGQRVTLRCSPRSGDLSVYWYQQSLDQGLQFLIQYYNGEERAKGNILERFSAQQFPDLHSELNLSSLELGDSALYFCASSVVDRGGEQYFGPGTRLTVT.

CDR3 sequence (DNA): TGCAGTGCTGCCGGGACAGATGGCTACACCTTC. As protein: CSAAGTDGYTF. This chain connects TRBV20-1 to TRBJ1-2; the match to TRBD1 covers 7 bases. This CDR3 has 11 residues. V was clipped by 5 bases and J by 6 bases; unmatched bases: 3. The germline CDR1 and CDR2 sequences are DFQATT and SNEGSKA (reference sequence).

This clone was detected only a few times. The J gene is TRBJ2-7, the V gene TRBV20-1; no reliable D call. Trimming pared 5 bases from V and 0 bases from J, leaving 5 bases between. Looked up from germline, CDR1 is DFQATT and CDR2 is SNEGSKA (reference sequence). CDR3 length: 11 amino acids. The CDR3 spells CSALPSYEQYF. The DNA for the CDR3 is TGCAGTGCTCTCCCCTCCTACGAGCAGTACTTC.

The chain carries TRBV30 and TRBJ2-7; a possible D gene is TRBD1 (6 bases). The V gene's germline CDR1 is GTSNPN and CDR2 SVGIG (reference sequence). The V end was cut by 3 bases, the J end by 8 bases, with 17 bases between. The length of the CDR3 is 13 residues. This CDR3 reads CAWRTGPAVKQYF. The DNA for the CDR3 is TGTGCCTGGAGGACAGGACCGGCAGTAAAGCAGTACTTC.

The rearrangement links TRBV24-1 to TRBJ2-5, with TRBD1 identical over 8 bases. J gave up 5 bases and V 5 bases, and 18 bases lay outside the gene matches. CDR1 KGHDR and CDR2 SFDVKD come from the germline V gene. There are 18 residues in the CDR3. The CDR3 nucleotides are TGTGCCACCAGTGCCCAATCAGGGGGCGCGAGACTCAGGGAGACCCAGTACTTC. Protein sequence: CATSAQSGGARLRETQYF.

The V call is TRBV2, the J call TRBJ2-4; 11 bases map to TRBD2. The ends lost 6 bases at V and 3 bases at J; junction bases unmatched: 7. From germline, CDR1 is SNHLY and CDR2 FYNNEI. There are 16 residues in the CDR3. CDR3 DNA sequence: TGTGCCAGCAGGATTAGCGGGGGGGCCCTCAAAAACATTCAGTACTTC. This codes for CASRISGGALKNIQYF.

J is TRBJ1-3 and V is TRBV7-9; D gene ambiguous. The germline gives CDR1 SEHNR, CDR2 FQNEAQ (reference sequence). Trimming cost V 1 base and J 0 bases, with 10 bases left between them. The CDR3 is made up of 16 amino acids. CDR3 sequence reads: CASSLGARPSGNTIYF. In nucleotides, the CDR3 is TGTGCCAGCAGCTTAGGTGCGAGACCCTCTGGAAACACCATATATTTT.

The chain uses TRBV29-1 and TRBJ2-2; 15 nucleotides line up with TRBD2. CDR1 and CDR2 from the germline V gene are SQVTM and ANQGSEA. The CDR3 length is 16 residues. The V and J ends lost 5 bases and 4 bases, in that order; junction bases with no gene match: 5. CDR3: CSVQGLAGGPTGELFF. Here the CDR3 DNA reads TGCAGCGTTCAGGGACTAGCGGGGGGCCCCACCGGGGAGCTGTTTTTT.

The chain employs TRBV6-1 and TRBJ1-4; a possible D gene is TRBD1 (5 bases). Germline CDR1 is MNHNS and CDR2 is SASEGT. This CDR3 has 16 amino acids. V dropped 2 bases and J dropped 3 bases, with 13 bases sitting between them. CDR3 sequence (DNA): TGTGCCAGCAGTGAATTATACGACAGACCTAATGAAAAACTGTTTTTT. Protein product: CASSELYDRPNEKLFF.

V gene TRBV12-3 or TRBV12-4 combines with J gene TRBJ1-2; TRBD1 agrees at 9 bases. V dropped 7 bases and J dropped 8; count of bases not matched to a gene: 8. This CDR3 contains 13 residues. CDR3 nucleotide sequence: TGTGCCAGCATCTGGGGGACAGGGATGGGCTACACCTTC. Translating gives CASIWGTGMGYTF.

The chain couples TRBV10-2 to TRBJ1-1; unclear D gene. V lost 3 bases, J lost 1 base, and 6 bases lay in between. The V gene's germline CDR1 is WSHSY and CDR2 SAAADI. The CDR3 loop spans 13 amino acids. The CDR3 reads CASSEQTNTEAFF. In nucleotides, the CDR3 is TGCGCCAGCAGTGAACAGACGAACACTGAAGCTTTCTTT.